This entry is about one TCR beta chain. The antigen is undetermined. Every patient relapsed after autologous stem cell transplantation, and brentuximab vedotin exposure varied. Sequencing was performed with immunoSEQ multiplex PCR; in TCRdb, only in-frame clones are kept and a portion is missing. The data show some 96,000 clones, 80% to 90% seen once. The CDR3 has 15 amino acids. Per germline, CDR1 MNHEY and CDR2 SVGAGI. The V end was cut by 2 bases, the J end by 4 bases, with 14 bases between. This sample was included in a study of PD-1 blockade in classical Hodgkin lymphoma. Whole-study findings and limits: A significant rise in TCR diversity by C4D1 was seen for CD4+ but not CD8+ cells.

This clonotype was obtained from a human donor with classical Hodgkin lymphoma. Source: peripheral blood mononuclear cells (PBMCs), taken before the second cycle of nivolumab. The chain is built from TRBV6-5 and TRBJ1-1; possible D gene TRBD1, 5 bases. CDR3 region: CASSYTLGGGTEAFF. For the CDR3, the DNA is TGTGCCAGCAGTTACACCCTCGGGGGGGGCACTGAAGCTTTCTTT.